Sequencing of this T cell receptor beta chain was carried out in a study of response to subunit inactivated influenza vaccine. Germline-derived CDR1 and CDR2 are SEHNR and FQNEAQ (reference sequence). V lost 10 bases to trimming and J lost 4 bases, with 11 bases between them. The CDR3 contains 11 residues. TCRdb redid the calling of the RT-PCR reads with MiXCR, one entry per CDR3 protein. The repertoire holds about 570,000 distinct CDR3 sequences, with 11% as singletons. This clonotype was recorded many times. In addition, the sample was reused for a study of T cells expressing NK-cell markers. From that study: Researchers built TCR beta cDNA using 5'RACE template switching with UMIs. Each TCR beta repertoire originated in sorted T cells that were CD3+CD56+NKG2C+, CD3+CD56+NKG2C- or CD3+CD56-NKG2C+.

The sequence derives from a man in his fifties or sixties who received an inactivated influenza vaccine. The gene calls are TRBV7-9 and TRBJ2-7, with D hard to call. The material was PBMCs from blood, obtained on the day of vaccination. The CDR3 DNA is TGTGCCACCTATATGGGGTACGAGCAGTACTTC. Protein: CATYMGYEQYF.